Sequencing of this TCR beta chain was carried out in a study of CD8 T cells in Susac syndrome. Study results and caveats: Individuals included in the TCR sequencing and HLA analysis were acknowledged by the study to be relatively few in number.

The authors reverse transcribed about 0.5 to 1 ug RNA with random hexamers. Each CDR3 protein gets one entry after TCRdb re-called the immunoSEQ multiplex PCR reads with MiXCR. The sample comprises some 96,000 distinct CDR3 sequences, 85% to 95% of which are singletons, and about 0.3% rests with the top ten. Between the trimmed V and J ends, which lost 0 bases and 10 bases, there was a span of 7 bases. The germline gives CDR1 LGHNA, CDR2 YSLEER. The CDR3 totals 13 residues. This clonotype has more than one count but fewer than ten. Its antigen is not known. The source material was CD4+ T cells from PBMCs. The TCR was taken from a human donor with Susac syndrome. The chain combines TRBV4-3 with TRBJ1-6; no reliable D call. The CDR3 coding sequence is TGCGCCAGCAGCCAAGATCGGGGATCACCCCTCCACTTT. Amino acids: CASSQDRGSPLHF.